Below are 30 T cell receptor beta chains sequenced from a single sample in a study of CD8 T cells in Susac syndrome. When the RNA was reverse transcribed, random hexamers were used with an input of about 0.45 to 1 ug. TCRdb re-called the immunoSEQ multiplex PCR reads through MiXCR, storing one row per CDR3 protein. The sample shows about 120,000 distinct CDR3 sequences, 94% of them seen only once. Sample: CD4+ T cells from PBMCs. These receptors originate from a human donor in good health.

This chain connects TRBV6-5 to TRBJ1-5; possibly TRBD1 for D (5 bases). Germline V gene lookup returns CDR1 MNHEY and CDR2 SVGAGI. The CDR3 runs to 13 residues. Trimming cost V 0 bases and J 5 bases, with 5 bases left between them. The CDR3 sequence: CASSYSGDQPQHF. Written as DNA, the CDR3 is TGTGCCAGCAGTTACTCGGGGGATCAGCCCCAGCATTTT.

This chain connects TRBV29-1 to TRBJ2-1, with D possibly matching TRBD1 (6 bases). V lost 3 bases and J 8 bases, leaving 26 bases between the germline ends. The CDR3 contains 17 residues. Germline CDR1 and CDR2: SQVTM and ANQGSEA. Here the CDR3 DNA reads TGCAGCGTTGATAAGGGGTTCGGGGCAGGGGTTCACGATGAGCAGTTCTTC. This encodes CSVDKGFGAGVHDEQFF.

The rearrangement uses TRBV30 and TRBJ1-1; D is perhaps TRBD1 (6 bases). This CDR3 is built from 19 residues. Germline CDR1 is GTSNPN and CDR2 is SVGIG (reference sequence). Deletions cut 3 bases from V and 5 bases from J, with 31 bases between. This CDR3 reads CAWSDLRYTDGGHRTEAFF. CDR3 sequence (DNA): TGTGCCTGGAGCGACCTAAGGTACACCGACGGGGGACATCGGACTGAAGCTTTCTTT.

This clonotype was seen only a few times. The rearrangement links TRBV11-3 to TRBJ2-1, with D uncertain. Per germline, CDR1 SGHNT and CDR2 YENEEA. V gave up 3 bases and J gave up 6 bases, with 6 bases separating them. CDR3 length equals 12 residues. This CDR3 is CASSFSGNEQFF. CDR3 DNA sequence: TGTGCCAGCAGCTTTTCCGGCAATGAGCAGTTCTTC.

This chain connects TRBV7-9 to TRBJ1-5, with D possibly TRBD1 on 5 matching bases. The CDR3 is made up of 17 amino acids. Germline lookup yields CDR1 SEHNR and CDR2 FQNEAQ (reference sequence). Trimming shortened V by 4 bases and J by 3 bases, and 19 bases separated the two germline ends. CDR3 DNA sequence: TGTGCCAGCAGCTCAGCCCGGACCACCAGGGCCAATCAGCCCCAGCATTTT. It specifies CASSSARTTRANQPQHF.

The chain recombines TRBV30 with TRBJ2-3; D gene unclear. The CDR3 has 12 residues. CDR1 and CDR2 from the germline V gene are GTSNPN and SVGIG (reference sequence). V lost 0 bases and J lost 5, with 6 bases in between. The CDR3 here is CAWSVSEDTQYF. The CDR3 bases are TGTGCCTGGAGTGTGTCGGAAGATACGCAGTATTTT.

This rearrangement joins TRBV18 to TRBJ2-1; D is unresolved. Trimming removed 3 bases at V and 3 bases at J, with 15 bases between. Germline values: CDR1 KGHSH, CDR2 LQKENI. The CDR3 contains 16 residues. The CDR3 DNA sequence: TGTGCCAGCTCACCGGGTTACCCGCCCAGCTACAATGAGCAGTTCTTC. It translates to CASSPGYPPSYNEQFF.

V usage is TRBV9 and J usage is TRBJ2-5; no reliable D call. Trimming cost V 4 bases and J 2 bases, with 15 bases left between them. From germline, CDR1 is SGDLS and CDR2 YYNGEE. CDR3 length: 15 amino acids. The CDR3 DNA reads TGTGCCAGCAGCCAAGAGTTGGGGATACAAGAGACCCAGTACTTC. Protein: CASSQELGIQETQYF.

The chain employs TRBV5-1 and TRBJ1-2; weak D call: TRBD1 (6 bases). CDR1 SGHRS and CDR2 YFSETQ come from the germline V gene. Between the trimmed V and J ends, which lost 2 bases and 0 bases, there was a span of 11 bases. The CDR3 loop spans 15 amino acids. The CDR3 nucleotides are TGCGCCAGCAGCTTAGCAGGGGACTCTAACTATGGCTACACCTTC. This gives the protein CASSLAGDSNYGYTF.

The sample holds a few counts of this clonotype. The chain links TRBV6-5 to TRBJ1-3; TRBD1 agrees at 8 bases. This CDR3 is built from 13 residues. J was trimmed by 2 bases and V by 6 bases; bases with no gene match: 0. Germline V gene lookup returns CDR1 MNHEY and CDR2 SVGAGI. The CDR3 sequence is CASRTGAGNTIYF. CDR3 nucleotide sequence: TGTGCCAGCAGGACAGGGGCTGGAAACACCATATATTTT.

This chain uses TRBV7-2 with TRBJ1-5, with D perhaps TRBD1 (6 bases). Deletions cut 6 bases from V and 4 bases from J, with 16 bases between. The length of the CDR3 is 15 residues. Per germline, CDR1 SGHTA and CDR2 FQGNSA. The CDR3 nucleotides are TGTGCCAGCAGTTTGTCCGGGGACATAAATCAGCCCCAGCATTTT. Translation: CASSLSGDINQPQHF.

J is TRBJ2-1 and V is TRBV5-6; D gene uncertain. The CDR3 contains 12 residues. Germline-derived CDR1 and CDR2 are SGHDT and YYEEEE. Deletions cut 4 bases from V and 15 bases from J, with 17 bases between. The CDR3 region is CASSRAGEVPFF. The CDR3, as DNA: TGTGCCAGCAGCCGGGCCGGTGAAGTGCCGTTCTTC.

The chain joins TRBV6-2 or TRBV6-3 to TRBJ2-7; D ambiguous. CDR1 is MNHEY and CDR2 is SVGEGT in the germline V gene. CDR3 length: 11 amino acids. Trimming took off 1 base at V and 6 bases at J, with 4 bases between the two ends. CDR3 sequence: CASSYWGEQYF. CDR3 bases: TGTGCCAGCAGTTACTGGGGCGAGCAGTACTTC.

V is TRBV12-3 or TRBV12-4 and J is TRBJ1-2; tentatively, D is TRBD1 (6 bases). V was pared by 3 bases and J by 1 base, with 9 bases between. The CDR3 is 14 amino acids. This CDR3 reads CASSFSGVNYGYTF. The DNA of the CDR3 is TGTGCCAGCAGTTTCTCAGGGGTTAACTATGGCTACACCTTC.

This chain uses TRBV5-1 with TRBJ1-1; the D is unclear. CDR1 is SGHRS, CDR2 YFSETQ, per germline. This CDR3 is 13 amino acids long. Trimming removed 3 bases from V and 2 bases from J, with 8 bases in between. The CDR3 spells CASSSPANTEAFF. The DNA of the CDR3 is TGCGCCAGCAGCTCTCCAGCTAACACTGAAGCTTTCTTT.

Here the CDR3 DNA reads TGTGCCAGCAGTGGACTAGCGGGACAGGGTACTTCCAATGAGCAGTTCTTC. Residues: CASSGLAGQGTSNEQFF. The genes are TRBV6-1 and TRBJ2-1; TRBD2 agrees at 11 bases. CDR1 and CDR2 (germline): MNHNS, SASEGT. The CDR3 runs 17 residues. V lost 4 bases, J lost 6 bases, and 11 bases stayed unmatched.

The chain uses TRBV12-3 or TRBV12-4 and TRBJ1-6, with 7 nucleotides matching TRBD1. Trimming at V came to 6 bases and at J to 10 bases, leaving 9 bases not matched to a gene. This CDR3 contains 14 residues. CDR3 nucleotide sequence: TGTGCCAGCAGCCGACAGGGAATCAGCTCACCCCTCCACTTT. This translates into CASSRQGISSPLHF.

The CDR3 loop reads CASSPTGRPTEAFF. The DNA of the CDR3 is TGTGCCAGCAGTCCGACAGGCCGCCCCACTGAAGCTTTCTTT. V is TRBV6-6 and J is TRBJ1-1; a possible D gene is TRBD1 (6 bases). Germline CDR1 MNHNY, CDR2 SVGAGI (reference sequence). CDR3 length equals 14 residues. Deletions cut 5 bases from V and 4 bases from J, with 14 bases between.

This sequence joins TRBV16 and TRBJ1-5, with 8 nucleotides matching TRBD1. The V gene end was trimmed by 4 bases and the J gene end by 6 bases; junction bases not matched to a gene: 8. The length of the CDR3 is 15 residues. CDR1 and CDR2 from the germline V gene are KGHSY and FQNENV. As DNA, the CDR3 is TGTGCCAGCAGCCTCGGACAGGGAATGGGTCAGCCCCAGCATTTT. Protein product: CASSLGQGMGQPQHF. The full variable domain, with the rest looked up from reference TRBV16 and TRBJ1-5, is GEEVAQTPKHLVRGEGQKAKLYCAPIKGHSYVFWYQQVLKNEFKFLISFQNENVFDETGMPKERFSAKCLPNSPCSLEIQATKLEDSAVYFCASSLGQGMGQPQHFGDGTRLSIL.

The chain recombines TRBV12-3 or TRBV12-4 with TRBJ1-6; D gene unclear. This CDR3 comprises 14 residues. Trimming left V 5 bases short and J 6 bases short, with 11 bases between. The DNA of the CDR3 is TGTGCCAGCAGTCCGCGGTGGGGTAATTCACCCCTCCACTTT. This encodes CASSPRWGNSPLHF.

The chain uses TRBV12-3 or TRBV12-4 and TRBJ2-1, with D possibly TRBD1 on 6 matching bases. V lost 6 bases, J lost 5 bases, and 11 bases lay in between. The CDR3 extends over 13 amino acids. CDR3 sequence reads: CASSLTGDNEQFF. CDR3 in DNA: TGTGCCAGCAGCCTGACAGGAGACAATGAGCAGTTCTTC.

The chain couples TRBV29-1 to TRBJ2-5; no clear D gene. CDR1 SQVTM and CDR2 ANQGSEA come from the germline V gene. This CDR3 comprises 18 residues. V was pared by 3 bases and J by 1 base, with 24 bases between. Here the CDR3 reads CSVERWARRHPIQETQYF. CDR3 nucleotide sequence: TGCAGCGTTGAGAGATGGGCTAGAAGGCACCCGATCCAAGAGACCCAGTACTTC.

The rearrangement joins TRBV6-6 to TRBJ1-3; the D is unclear. Per the germline V gene, CDR1 is MNHNY and CDR2 is SVGAGI (reference sequence). The length of the CDR3 is 15 residues. V was cut by 5 bases and J by 0 bases, with 11 bases left in between. The CDR3 loop reads CASSPSTFSGNTIYF. The CDR3 region has the DNA TGTGCCAGCAGTCCCTCTACATTCTCTGGAAACACCATATATTTT.

DNA for the CDR3: TGCGCCAGCAGCCAAGATTCTAGCGGCTACAATGAGCAGTTCTTC. Its protein product is CASSQDSSGYNEQFF. The J gene is TRBJ2-1, the V gene TRBV4-3; 7 bases are a match to TRBD2. This CDR3 contains 15 residues. Trimming at V came to 0 bases and at J to 3 bases, leaving 2 bases not matched to a gene. Germline CDR1 is LGHNA and CDR2 is YSLEER.

The rearrangement joins TRBV30 to TRBJ2-2; TRBD1 or TRBD2 may be the D gene (5 bases each). V shed 4 bases and J shed 7 bases, with 13 bases lying between them. Germline CDR1 is GTSNPN and CDR2 is SVGIG (reference sequence). There are 13 residues in the CDR3. The CDR3, as DNA: TGTGCCTGGATACAAGGGACCATCGGGGAGCTGTTTTTT. It is translated as CAWIQGTIGELFF.

This clonotype was detected only once. A junction end diverges from the germline sequence, so it may reflect a read error. The chain uses TRBV29-1 and TRBJ2-1; maybe TRBD2 (6 bases). CDR1 SQVTM and CDR2 ANQGSEA come from the germline V gene. The CDR3 has 10 residues. The DNA for the CDR3 is TGCAGCGTTGACCAGGGACTGCTGATCTTC. Its translation is CSVDQGLLIF.

This clonotype was recorded only once. The rearrangement links TRBV7-9 to TRBJ2-2; weak D call: TRBD2 (6 bases). With 5 bases removed from V and 1 base from J, the gap between germline ends came to 11 bases. This CDR3 region has 15 residues. Germline CDR1 SEHNR, CDR2 FQNEAQ (reference sequence). The CDR3 DNA follows: TGTGCCAGCAGCACCCTAGCGTTGAACACCGGGGAGCTGTTTTTT. Residues: CASSTLALNTGELFF. The whole variable domain, filled in from reference TRBV7-9 and TRBJ2-2, reads DTGVSQNPRHKITKRGQNVTFRCDPISEHNRLYWYRQTLGQGPEFLTYFQNEAQLEKSRLLSDRFSAERPKGSFSTLEIQRTEQGDSAMYLCASSTLALNTGELFFGEGSRLTVL.

This clonotype is a singleton in its sample. The chain links TRBV25-1 to TRBJ1-2; D remains ambiguous. The CDR3 sequence is 12 residues long. Trimming cost V 1 base and J 3 bases, with 3 bases left between them. Germline V gene lookup returns CDR1 MGHDK and CDR2 SYGVNS. The CDR3 nucleotides are TGTGCCAGCAGTGAATCCTACTATGGCTACACCTTC. Translated, it gives CASSESYYGYTF.

The chain joins TRBV2 to TRBJ1-1; weak D call: TRBD1 (5 bases). V lost 4 bases and J 10 bases, leaving 16 bases between the germline ends. Germline V gene sequence: CDR1 SNHLY, CDR2 FYNNEI. The CDR3 is made up of 13 amino acids. The CDR3 protein is CASSVPIREGAFF. DNA of the CDR3: TGTGCCAGCAGTGTACCCATCAGGGAAGGAGCTTTCTTT.

Details on this clonotype: At one end the junction does not follow the germline gene, possibly because of a read error. This chain joins TRBV11-2 and TRBJ2-6, with D perhaps TRBD2 (6 bases). The germline V gene has CDR1 SGHAT and CDR2 FQNNGV. This CDR3 is 13 amino acids long. The chain's CDR3 is CASSFLLAEVLYF. The DNA of the CDR3 is TGTGCCAGCAGCTTTCTCTTAGCGGAGGTCCTGTACTTC. Together with reference TRBV11-2 and TRBJ2-6, the CDR3 gives the full variable domain: EAGVAQSPRYKIIEKRQSVAFWCNPISGHATLYWYQQILGQGPKLLIQFQNNGVVDDSQLPKDRFSAERLKGVDSTLKIQPAKLEDSAVYLCASSFLLAEVLYFGAGSRLTVL.